These 14 T cell receptor beta chains came from one sample sequenced in a study of cytomegalovirus exposure and HLA in healthy donors. Amplification used 60 Vbeta primers and 13 Jbeta primers. Libraries were prepared by immunoSEQ multiplex PCR; TCRdb keeps only in-frame clonotypes and omits some of them. The data hold 100,000 to 130,000 clones, with around 67% observed a single time. Source material: PBMCs. These receptors originate from a woman aged 40 to 50 in good health and CMV-seropositive.

The CDR3 DNA reads TGTGCCAGCAGCGTACTCTCTAGCGGGTCCAATGAGCAGTTCTTC. It specifies CASSVLSSGSNEQFF. The rearrangement links TRBV9 to TRBJ2-1; 8 bases line up with TRBD2. The CDR3 sequence is 15 residues long. Trimming removed 1 base from V and 6 bases from J; junction bases left unmatched: 6. CDR1 and CDR2 from the germline V gene are SGDLS and YYNGEE.

V and J are TRBV5-1 and TRBJ1-2; 9 bases are a match to TRBD1. Looked up from germline, CDR1 is SGHRS and CDR2 is YFSETQ. V dropped 4 bases and J dropped 2; count of bases not matched to a gene: 15. This CDR3 is built from 18 residues. CDR3 sequence: CASSTAGGGTGTNYGYTF. CDR3 bases: TGCGCCAGCAGCACCGCTGGGGGCGGGACAGGGACCAACTATGGCTACACCTTC.

This clone turned up a few times. The chain uses TRBV19 and TRBJ1-4; D is unclear. CDR3 size: 14 residues. The ends were cut back, 5 bases at V and 3 bases at J, with 10 bases in the middle. Germline CDR1 and CDR2: LNHDA and SQIVND (reference sequence). The CDR3 nucleotides are TGTGCCAGTAGTCTCGGGAGGGCTAATGAAAAACTGTTTTTT. Protein: CASSLGRANEKLFF.

This sequence joins TRBV6-5 and TRBJ2-5, with a weak D call TRBD1 (6 bases). CDR1 and CDR2 (germline): MNHEY, SVGAGI. This CDR3 region has 15 residues. Trimming cost V 6 bases and J 4 bases, with 18 bases left between them. This CDR3 reads CASSPGTTGGETQYF. The DNA of the CDR3 is TGTGCCAGCAGCCCAGGTACGACAGGTGGAGAGACCCAGTACTTC.

This chain links TRBV27 with TRBJ1-6; D gene uncertain. This CDR3 spans 15 amino acids. V was pared by 5 bases and J by 3 bases, with 11 bases between. CDR1 and CDR2 from the germline V gene are MNHEY and SMNVEV (reference sequence). The CDR3 protein is CASSETGSYNSPLHF. The CDR3 nucleotides read TGTGCCAGCAGTGAGACGGGAAGCTATAATTCACCCCTCCACTTT.

This clone was seen a single time. The chain has TRBV4-2 and TRBJ2-3, with TRBD1 matching over 8 bases. Germline V gene lookup returns CDR1 LGHNA and CDR2 YNFKEQ. The CDR3 is 15 residues long. V trimming: 2 bases; J trimming: 5 bases; junction bases outside the gene matches: 6. The CDR3 DNA sequence: TGTGCCAGCAGCCAACCCACAGGGGGTGGAGATACGCAGTATTTT. The encoded protein is CASSQPTGGGDTQYF.

The genes are TRBV11-2 and TRBJ1-1; D uncertain. In germline, CDR1 is SGHAT, CDR2 FQNNGV. This CDR3 is 16 amino acids long. The V and J ends lost 0 bases and 3 bases respectively, with 14 bases between them. The CDR3: CASSLEQRAIYTEAFF. Written as DNA, the CDR3 is TGTGCCAGCAGCTTAGAGCAGAGGGCTATCTACACTGAAGCTTTCTTT.

This clone occurred once. This rearrangement joins TRBV7-2 to TRBJ1-6; 8 bases fit TRBD1. This CDR3 is 17 amino acids long. Germline trimming cut 5 bases from V and 0 bases from J; bases unmatched to any gene: 6. From germline, CDR1 is SGHTA and CDR2 FQGNSA. CDR3 amino acids: CASSPGTGSSYNSPLHF. The CDR3 nucleotides read TGTGCCAGCAGCCCTGGGACAGGAAGCTCCTATAATTCACCCCTCCACTTT.

The CDR3 reads CASSLGPTSTPDTQYF. In DNA, the CDR3 is TGCGCCAGCAGCTTGGGGCCTACTAGTACCCCAGATACGCAGTATTTT. The chain uses TRBV5-1 and TRBJ2-3, with TRBD2 as a possible D gene (5 bases). Germline CDR1 SGHRS, CDR2 YFSETQ. The V gene lost 0 bases and the J gene lost 4 bases, with 15 bases spanning the gap. The CDR3 covers 16 residues.

V is TRBV6-6 and J is TRBJ2-1; D not resolved. Germline loops: CDR1 MNHNY, CDR2 SVGAGI (reference sequence). The V gene lost 8 bases and the J gene lost 8 bases, with 13 bases spanning the gap. The CDR3 runs 12 residues. The CDR3: CASSMERDEQFF. The CDR3 coding sequence is TGTGCCAGCTCAATGGAGCGCGATGAGCAGTTCTTC.

Only a few counts were recorded for this clone. The V call is TRBV5-1, the J call TRBJ1-1; tentative D call: TRBD1 (6 bases). V lost 4 bases and J lost 4, with 32 bases in between. Germline lookup yields CDR1 SGHRS and CDR2 YFSETQ. This CDR3 region has 20 residues. In DNA, the CDR3 is TGCGCCAGCAGCACCTTCCCAGTCCGGGACACGGGCGGGGGATTCACTGAAGCTTTCTTT. Amino acid sequence: CASSTFPVRDTGGGFTEAFF.

The genes are TRBV2 and TRBJ1-5, with 10 bases lining up with TRBD1. CDR1 SNHLY and CDR2 FYNNEI come from the germline V gene. The junction had 5 bases not matched to a gene; V was cut back by 4 bases and J by 5 bases. CDR3 length equals 15 residues. Here the CDR3 reads CASSGSGQGYQPQHF. In DNA form, the CDR3 reads TGTGCCAGCAGTGGGTCGGGACAGGGGTATCAGCCCCAGCATTTT.

The V call is TRBV7-9, the J call TRBJ2-6; 7 nucleotides match TRBD1. The germline CDR1 and CDR2 sequences are SEHNR and FQNEAQ (reference sequence). Losses at the gene ends were 3 bases for V and 4 bases for J; bases not matched to a gene: 9. This CDR3 contains 17 residues. The CDR3 sequence: CASSLPTGAQGANVLTF. CDR3 DNA sequence: TGTGCCAGCAGCTTGCCCACAGGGGCGCAAGGGGCCAACGTCCTGACTTTC. Full variable domain (remainder filled in from reference TRBV7-9 and TRBJ2-6): DTGVSQNPRHKITKRGQNVTFRCDPISEHNRLYWYRQTLGQGPEFLTYFQNEAQLEKSRLLSDRFSAERPKGSFSTLEIQRTEQGDSAMYLCASSLPTGAQGANVLTFGAGSRLTVL.

V is TRBV5-1 and J is TRBJ2-3; TRBD2 agrees at 13 bases. There are 18 residues in the CDR3. V was pared by 3 bases and J by 0 bases, with 7 bases of the junction left unmatched. CDR1 is SGHRS and CDR2 is YFSETQ in the germline V gene. In DNA, the CDR3 is TGCGCCAGCAGCTCGGGACTAGCGGGGCGTGCTAGCACAGATACGCAGTATTTT. Its translation: CASSSGLAGRASTDTQYF.